The rows below give T cell receptor beta chains drawn from one sample of a study of cytomegalovirus exposure and HLA in healthy donors. Clones were read by immunoSEQ multiplex PCR, and TCRdb kept only the in-frame ones, dropping some. The table shows about 110,000 clones, with over 65% occurring only once. Specimen: PBMCs. The receptors derive from a woman in her twenties or thirties in good health and CMV-seronegative. Both conserved end residues are trimmed from each CDR3. Each record gives: CDR3 length, J gene, V gene, CDR3 protein.

13	TRBJ2-1	TRBV9	ASSAPGTNYNEQF
13	TRBJ1-3	TRBV4-2	ASSQDQGSGNTIY
13	TRBJ2-7	TRBV14	ASSQWTGGSYEQY
12	TRBJ1-5	TRBV18	ASSQSNSNQPQH
13	TRBJ1-1	TRBV9	ASSVVKGVATEAF
13	TRBJ2-1	TRBV30	AWSYGLAGGYEQF
12	TRBJ2-7	TRBV6-6	ASRAAGGQNEQY
13	TRBJ2-6	TRBV4-3	ASSQAQRGANVLT
11	TRBJ2-7	TRBV6-6	ASSGTSSYEQY
9	TRBJ2-7	TRBV28	ASSPAYEQY